These 6 T cell receptor beta chains share one sample of origin, sequenced in a study of blood T cell repertoires in COVID-19. Profiled with immunoSEQ multiplex PCR; TCRdb holds only in-frame clones, not every one. The table records roughly 240,000 clones, 84% of them present only once. Sample: peripheral blood. Receptor source: a man between 35 and 55 years old who had recovered from COVID-19.

This clone showed up just a few times. The V call is TRBV2, the J call TRBJ2-2; unclear D gene. The CDR3 contains 13 residues. V was clipped by 4 bases and J by 6 bases, with 9 bases between them. Germline-derived CDR1 and CDR2 are SNHLY and FYNNEI. The CDR3 loop reads CASSVSGPGELFF. The CDR3 DNA follows: TGTGCCAGCAGTGTATCAGGTCCCGGGGAGCTGTTTTTT.

V and J are TRBV27 and TRBJ2-7, with 11 bases lining up with TRBD1. With V trimmed by 4 bases and J by 3 bases, 11 bases remained unmatched. Germline V gives CDR1 MNHEY, CDR2 SMNVEV (reference sequence). The CDR3 extends over 17 amino acids. The CDR3 sequence is CASSSPYAGTGGYEQYF. In DNA form, the CDR3 reads TGTGCCAGCAGTTCCCCCTACGCCGGGACAGGGGGCTACGAGCAGTACTTC.

The chain carries TRBV18 and TRBJ2-1; D may be TRBD2 (7 bases). Deletions cut 5 bases from V and 6 bases from J, with 26 bases between. CDR1 KGHSH and CDR2 LQKENI come from the germline V gene. This CDR3 region has 18 residues. The CDR3 region is CASSSQKGGSLTINEQFF. The CDR3 DNA reads as TGTGCCAGCTCATCCCAGAAGGGGGGGTCGTTAACTATCAATGAGCAGTTCTTC.

This clone appeared once. V is TRBV7-2 and J is TRBJ2-5; TRBD2 aligns across 10 bases. Trimming removed 5 bases from V and 7 bases from J; junction bases left unmatched: 13. This CDR3 spans 16 amino acids. Germline lookup yields CDR1 SGHTA and CDR2 FQGNSA. The CDR3 bases are TGTGCCAGCAGCCTCTTCCCGGGACTAGCGACGGGGACCCAGTACTTC. It codes for CASSLFPGLATGTQYF. Complete variable domain (other parts from reference TRBV7-2 and TRBJ2-5): GAGVSQSPSNKVTEKGKDVELRCDPISGHTALYWYRQSLGQGLEFLIYFQGNSAPDKSGLPSDRFSAERTGGSVSTLTIQRTQQEDSAVYLCASSLFPGLATGTQYFGPGTRLLVL.

This rearrangement joins TRBV27 to TRBJ1-1; tentative D call: TRBD1 (5 bases). CDR1 and CDR2 from the germline V gene are MNHEY and SMNVEV (reference sequence). The CDR3 contains 15 residues. Trimming shortened V by 6 bases and J by 0 bases, and 14 bases separated the two germline ends. Written as DNA, the CDR3 is TGTGCCAGCAGGGGGACTTCGCGAGTGAACACTGAAGCTTTCTTT. This gives the protein CASRGTSRVNTEAFF.

This clone was observed many times. The chain links TRBV24-1 to TRBJ2-1; 11 bases map to TRBD2. Per the germline V gene, CDR1 is KGHDR and CDR2 is SFDVKD. The CDR3 is made up of 15 amino acids. Germline trimming cut 3 bases from V and 8 bases from J; bases unmatched to any gene: 5. This CDR3 is CATSDAGTSGDEQFF. CDR3 nucleotides: TGTGCCACCAGTGATGCCGGGACTAGCGGCGATGAGCAGTTCTTC.